Described below is a single T cell receptor (beta chain) sequence and its context. These data come from a study of cytomegalovirus exposure and HLA in healthy donors. Amplification used 60 Vbeta primers and 13 Jbeta primers. Per the original data handling: Counted up in a later analysis, unique TCR beta chains came to 65 million to 80 million, with roughly 11 million shared. Method: immunoSEQ multiplex PCR; TCRdb's copy keeps in-frame clones and lacks some. D and trimming were read from the DNA, whereas the V and J calls and clone size are those reported in that table. This sample yields around 61,000 clones, of which approximately 64% are seen a single time; less than 20% belongs to the top ten. At collection, donors were nominally healthy, but unrecorded immune exposures were probable. The receptor's source is a middle-aged man in good health and CMV-seropositive. The sequencing input was PBMCs.

For the CDR3, the DNA is TGTGCCAGCAAGCGATTAAACTCTGGAAACACCATATATTTT. Translated: CASKRLNSGNTIYF. This chain links TRBV27 with TRBJ1-3; D gene ambiguous. The V gene's germline CDR1 is MNHEY and CDR2 SMNVEV (reference sequence). This CDR3 is built from 14 residues. V lost 7 bases to trimming and J lost 0 bases, with 10 bases between them.